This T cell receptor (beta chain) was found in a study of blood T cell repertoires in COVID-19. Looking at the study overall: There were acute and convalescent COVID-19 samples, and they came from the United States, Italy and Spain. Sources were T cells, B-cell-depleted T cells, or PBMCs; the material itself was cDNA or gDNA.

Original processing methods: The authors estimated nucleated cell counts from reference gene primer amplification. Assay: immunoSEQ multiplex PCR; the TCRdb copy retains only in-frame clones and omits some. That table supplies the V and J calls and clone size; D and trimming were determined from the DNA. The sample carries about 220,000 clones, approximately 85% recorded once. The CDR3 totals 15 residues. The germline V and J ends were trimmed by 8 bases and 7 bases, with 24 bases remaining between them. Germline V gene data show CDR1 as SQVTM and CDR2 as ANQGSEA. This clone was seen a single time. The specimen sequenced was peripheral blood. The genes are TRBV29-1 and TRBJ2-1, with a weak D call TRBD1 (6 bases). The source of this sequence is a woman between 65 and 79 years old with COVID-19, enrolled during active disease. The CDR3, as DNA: TGCAGCATCCCGACCTTAGCAGGGGTGGTTAATGAGCAGTTCTTC. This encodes CSIPTLAGVVNEQFF.